The present T cell receptor beta chain was sequenced within a study of cytomegalovirus exposure and HLA in healthy donors. The CDR3 runs to 16 residues. The ends lost 3 bases at V and 6 bases at J; junction bases unmatched: 10. Germline V lookup: CDR1 SGHDT, CDR2 YYEEEE. Primers included in the PCR were 60 Vbeta and 13 Jbeta primers. The protocol was immunoSEQ multiplex PCR, while the TCRdb copy is restricted to in-frame clones and leaves out a portion. The clone table shows approximately 110,000 clones, with the ten largest holding 0.45% to 0.6%. The clonotype was recovered from a man aged 50-60 years in good health and CMV-seronegative. Sample: PBMCs. This rearrangement joins TRBV5-6 to TRBJ2-1; 9 bases agree with TRBD2. The CDR3, as DNA: TGTGCCAGCAGCTGGCTGGGGGGACTAGCCCTCAATGAGCAGTTCTTC. This sequence encodes CASSWLGGLALNEQFF.